The 21 T cell receptor beta chains below come from one sample, sequenced in a study of PD-L1 blockade in urothelial cancer. Assay: immunoSEQ multiplex PCR; the TCRdb copy retains only in-frame clones and omits some. The sample carries approximately 86,000 clones, around four fifths recorded once. Stated time point: pretreatment peripheral blood. This sample comprised PBMCs, obtained around atezolizumab (anti-PD-L1) treatment. These receptors were taken from a man aged 35 to 55 with urothelial cancer.

DNA for the CDR3: TGCGCCAGCAGCTTGGCAGGGGTCGCCGAGCAGTACTTC. It specifies CASSLAGVAEQYF. V gene TRBV5-1 combines with J gene TRBJ2-7, with D perhaps matching TRBD1 (6 bases). V lost 0 bases to trimming and J lost 6 bases, with 10 bases between them. This CDR3 has 13 amino acids. Germline V CDR1 and CDR2: SGHRS, YFSETQ.

The V call is TRBV14, the J call TRBJ1-2; perhaps TRBD1 as D (6 bases). Looked up from germline, CDR1 is SGHDN and CDR2 is FVKESK. The CDR3 loop spans 15 amino acids. Trimming shortened V by 1 base and J by 7 bases, and 16 bases separated the two germline ends. For the CDR3, the DNA is TGTGCCAGCAGCCAAGCCCCGGGGGGGCGCGGTGGCTACACCTTC. Translated, it gives CASSQAPGGRGGYTF.

This sequence joins TRBV28 and TRBJ2-6, with 9 bases lining up with TRBD1. The CDR3 totals 17 residues. Losses at the gene ends were 4 bases for V and 1 base for J; bases not matched to a gene: 5. CDR1 and CDR2 from the germline V gene are MDHEN and SYDVKM. The CDR3 loop is CASSYPGQGSGANVLTF. The CDR3 DNA sequence: TGTGCCAGCAGTTATCCGGGACAGGGTTCTGGGGCCAACGTCCTGACTTTC.

This clone was counted a few times. The CDR3 loop reads CASSGQGDSGSWYEQYF. The CDR3 DNA sequence: TGTGCCAGCAGCGGACAGGGGGACAGCGGGAGCTGGTACGAGCAGTACTTC. V gene TRBV5-6 combines with J gene TRBJ2-7, with 10 bases matching TRBD1. Germline CDR1 SGHDT, CDR2 YYEEEE. V shed 4 bases and J 4 bases; nucleotides not matched to a gene: 14. The CDR3 is made up of 17 amino acids.

The J gene is TRBJ2-7, the V gene TRBV4-1; 9 bases match TRBD1. CDR1 and CDR2 (germline): MGHRA, YSYEKL. The ends lost 4 bases at V and 4 bases at J; junction bases unmatched: 11. This CDR3 contains 16 residues. DNA for the CDR3: TGCGCCAGCAGCCGCACAATGGGGACAGGGATTTACGAGCAGTACTTC. Translated: CASSRTMGTGIYEQYF.

The rearrangement joins TRBV4-1 to TRBJ2-3; 8 bases align to TRBD2. V was clipped by 4 bases and J by 1 base; unmatched bases: 19. Germline V CDR1 and CDR2: MGHRA, YSYEKL. This CDR3 is 20 amino acids long. The CDR3 DNA sequence: TGCGCCAGCAGCCCTTCCCAACGGACTAGCCTGGAGGGGGGCACAGATACGCAGTATTTT. It translates to CASSPSQRTSLEGGTDTQYF.

The genes are TRBV2 and TRBJ1-4; the D is unclear. CDR3 length: 15 amino acids. Trimming took 2 bases from V and 5 from J, leaving 12 bases between them. The V gene's germline CDR1 is SNHLY and CDR2 FYNNEI. CDR3 residues: CASSEQGGENEKLFF. For the CDR3, the DNA is TGTGCCAGCAGTGAACAAGGCGGGGAGAATGAAAAACTGTTTTTT.

The chain couples TRBV6-1 to TRBJ1-1, with D unclear. Trimming took off 5 bases at V and 7 bases at J, with 11 bases between the two ends. The germline V gene has CDR1 MNHNS and CDR2 SASEGT. There are 12 residues in the CDR3. The CDR3 sequence is CASSPDGDEAFF. The CDR3 bases are TGTGCCAGCAGTCCGGACGGGGATGAAGCTTTCTTT.

The chain recombines TRBV5-1 with TRBJ2-7; 7 nucleotides agree with TRBD1. The V gene end was trimmed by 4 bases and the J gene end by 2 bases; junction bases not matched to a gene: 9. Per the germline V gene, CDR1 is SGHRS and CDR2 is YFSETQ. The CDR3 consists of 15 residues. The CDR3 bases are TGCGCCAGCAGCCCAGGGACAGTCCCTACCTACGAGCAGTACTTC. This codes for CASSPGTVPTYEQYF. Full variable domain (missing parts from reference TRBV5-1 and TRBJ2-7): KAGVTQTPRYLIKTRGQQVTLSCSPISGHRSVSWYQQTPGQGLQFLFEYFSETQRNKGNFPGRFSGRQFSNSRSEMNVSTLELGDSALYLCASSPGTVPTYEQYFGPGTRLTVT.

This clone was detected once. The V and J genes are TRBV9 and TRBJ1-1, with TRBD1 identical over 8 bases. The V and J ends lost 4 bases and 5 bases, in that order; junction bases with no gene match: 10. Germline assignment: CDR1 SGDLS and CDR2 YYNGEE. The length of the CDR3 is 15 residues. The CDR3 reads CASSPPTGANTEAFF. The CDR3 bases are TGTGCCAGCAGCCCCCCGACAGGGGCGAATACTGAAGCTTTCTTT.

The chain combines TRBV5-4 with TRBJ2-5, with D perhaps TRBD2 (6 bases). The length of the CDR3 is 15 residues. V was cut by 4 bases and J by 2 bases, with 15 bases left in between. Germline CDR1 SGHNT, CDR2 YYREEE (reference sequence). The CDR3 sequence: CASSRARGTQETQYF. The DNA for the CDR3 is TGTGCCAGCAGCCGTGCTCGGGGGACTCAAGAGACCCAGTACTTC. The variable domain in full, completed from reference TRBV5-4 and TRBJ2-5, reads ETGVTQSPTHLIKTRGQQVTLRCSSQSGHNTVSWYQQALGQGPQFIFQYYREEENGRGNFPPRFSGLQFPNYSSELNVNALELDDSALYLCASSRARGTQETQYFGPGTRLLVL.

This chain joins TRBV10-1 and TRBJ2-7, with D hard to call. Germline V gene sequence: CDR1 WNHNN, CDR2 SYGVQD (reference sequence). Trimming pared 3 bases from V and 2 bases from J, leaving 11 bases between. The CDR3 is made up of 14 amino acids. CDR3 sequence: CASSESQRAYEQYF. CDR3 bases: TGCGCCAGCAGTGAAAGTCAGCGTGCCTACGAGCAGTACTTC.

The chain joins TRBV18 to TRBJ2-7; TRBD1 aligns across 7 bases. The ends lost 3 bases at V and 5 bases at J; junction bases unmatched: 7. CDR3 length: 14 amino acids. Germline assignment: CDR1 KGHSH and CDR2 LQKENI. Written as DNA, the CDR3 is TGTGCCAGCTCACCGATCGACAGGGCCCACGAGCAGTACTTC. It yields the protein CASSPIDRAHEQYF.

The CDR3 region is CASSFGSGQGAGEQYF. As DNA, the CDR3 is TGTGCCAGCAGTTTTGGGTCGGGACAGGGGGCGGGTGAGCAGTACTTC. V gene TRBV28 combines with J gene TRBJ2-7; 12 bases are a match to TRBD1. J lost 7 bases, V lost 3 bases, and 10 bases had no gene match. Germline lookup yields CDR1 MDHEN and CDR2 SYDVKM. The CDR3 spans 16 residues.

The chain is built from TRBV2 and TRBJ2-7; TRBD1 matches at 7 bases. The germline gives CDR1 SNHLY, CDR2 FYNNEI. This CDR3 is 11 amino acids long. J gave up 6 bases and V 10 bases, and 6 bases lay outside the gene matches. The CDR3 is CAISTGPEQYF. The CDR3 nucleotides read TGTGCCATCTCGACAGGGCCCGAGCAGTACTTC.

The V and J genes are TRBV28 and TRBJ2-2; D is possibly TRBD1 (6 bases). The CDR3 contains 16 residues. In germline, CDR1 is MDHEN, CDR2 SYDVKM. Trimming removed 7 bases from V and 4 bases from J, with 19 bases in between. CDR3 residues: CASNGGLRTVTGELFF. The DNA for the CDR3 is TGTGCCAGCAATGGGGGCCTAAGGACCGTCACCGGGGAGCTGTTTTTT.

The rearrangement links TRBV5-4 to TRBJ1-1, with D unresolved. This CDR3 region has 14 residues. Germline loops: CDR1 SGHNT, CDR2 YYREEE (reference sequence). V was cut by 4 bases and J by 4 bases, with 14 bases left in between. The CDR3 region is CASSLYQAGTEAFF. CDR3 DNA sequence: TGTGCCAGCAGCCTGTACCAGGCGGGCACTGAAGCTTTCTTT. The entire variable domain, with the rest obtained from reference TRBV5-4 and TRBJ1-1, is as follows: ETGVTQSPTHLIKTRGQQVTLRCSSQSGHNTVSWYQQALGQGPQFIFQYYREEENGRGNFPPRFSGLQFPNYSSELNVNALELDDSALYLCASSLYQAGTEAFFGQGTRLTVV.

This chain joins TRBV7-2 and TRBJ1-1; no definite D call. From germline, CDR1 is SGHTA and CDR2 FQGNSA. The CDR3 is 14 amino acids. Trimming took 1 base from V and 6 from J, leaving 12 bases between them. CDR3 in DNA: TGTGCCAGCAGCTTAGGAAGAGGTTCGGCTGAAGCTTTCTTT. The encoded protein is CASSLGRGSAEAFF.

This chain links TRBV19 with TRBJ2-1; the match to TRBD2 covers 8 bases. This CDR3 contains 15 residues. Germline V CDR1 and CDR2: LNHDA, SQIVND (reference sequence). Trimming at V came to 3 bases and at J to 8 bases, leaving 9 bases not matched to a gene. CDR3: CASSIPGLVKDEQFF. CDR3 DNA: TGTGCCAGTAGTATCCCGGGACTAGTAAAAGATGAGCAGTTCTTC.

The gene calls are TRBV19 and TRBJ2-2, with 10 bases lining up with TRBD2. The CDR3 runs to 14 residues. V gave up 5 bases and J gave up 11 bases; unmatched junction bases: 8. CDR1 is LNHDA and CDR2 is SQIVND in the germline V gene (reference sequence). This CDR3 reads CASSGTSVGGELFF. The CDR3 nucleotides read TGTGCCAGTAGTGGGACTAGCGTTGGGGGCGAGCTGTTTTTT.

The V call is TRBV29-1, the J call TRBJ2-7, with unresolved D. CDR1 is SQVTM and CDR2 is ANQGSEA in the germline V gene. The CDR3 loop spans 11 amino acids. V was clipped by 1 base and J by 3 bases, with 4 bases between them. The DNA for the CDR3 is TGCAGCGTTGAAGTCAGCTACGAGCAGTACTTC. It is translated as CSVEVSYEQYF.